This is a list of T cell receptor beta chains from one sample in a study of cytomegalovirus exposure and HLA in healthy donors. Profiling relied on immunoSEQ multiplex PCR, and the TCRdb table lists in-frame clones only, not all of them. The table shows under 300,000 clones, with roughly 81% occurring only once. Input material: PBMCs. These receptors were obtained from a woman in her 40s in good health and CMV-seropositive. The CDR3 runs from the conserved cysteine through the conserved F or W. Each record gives: V gene, CDR3 length, J gene, CDR3 protein.

V gene: TRBV7-9
CDR3 length: 15
J gene: TRBJ1-5
CDR3 protein: CASSLASGANQPQHF

V gene: TRBV7-6
CDR3 length: 13
J gene: TRBJ1-1
CDR3 protein: CASSSQENTEAFF

V gene: TRBV19
CDR3 length: 15
J gene: TRBJ2-2
CDR3 protein: CASSIDPGRVWELFF

V gene: TRBV28
CDR3 length: 14
J gene: TRBJ1-3
CDR3 protein: CASSAGYSGNTIYF

V gene: TRBV29-1
CDR3 length: 12
J gene: TRBJ1-2
CDR3 protein: CSATGGNSGYTF

V gene: TRBV6-5
CDR3 length: 15
J gene: TRBJ1-1
CDR3 protein: CASSCSFGGGTEAFF

V gene: TRBV2
CDR3 length: 16
J gene: TRBJ1-6
CDR3 protein: CASSDGQGAYNSPLHF

V gene: TRBV5-4
CDR3 length: 16
J gene: TRBJ2-7
CDR3 protein: CASSLRTGENSYEQYF

V gene: TRBV7-2
CDR3 length: 16
J gene: TRBJ1-1
CDR3 protein: CASSLWGTSLNTEAFF

V gene: TRBV5-4
CDR3 length: 18
J gene: TRBJ1-4
CDR3 protein: CASSLATGQGATNEKLFF

V gene: TRBV7-3
CDR3 length: 15
J gene: TRBJ2-5
CDR3 protein: CASSLAGGMGETQYF

V gene: TRBV5-6
CDR3 length: 15
J gene: TRBJ1-3
CDR3 protein: CASSLPEDSGNTIYF

V gene: TRBV10-3
CDR3 length: 14
J gene: TRBJ1-6
CDR3 protein: CAISLTGGDSPLHF

V gene: TRBV5-1
CDR3 length: 13
J gene: TRBJ2-1
CDR3 protein: CASSSKLANEQFF

V gene: TRBV6-6
CDR3 length: 13
J gene: TRBJ2-7
CDR3 protein: CASNGQSGYEQYF

V gene: TRBV5-8
CDR3 length: 14
J gene: TRBJ1-3
CDR3 protein: CASTRRGYGNTIYF

V gene: TRBV5-4
CDR3 length: 18
J gene: TRBJ1-2
CDR3 protein: CASSLGPTGAQVGYGYTF

V gene: TRBV28
CDR3 length: 13
J gene: TRBJ2-3
CDR3 protein: CASTRLAGGAQYF

V gene: TRBV4-3
CDR3 length: 15
J gene: NA
CDR3 protein: CASSQTGTGGYEQYF

V gene: TRBV28
CDR3 length: 16
J gene: TRBJ2-1
CDR3 protein: CASSLGTSGRQGEQFF

V gene: TRBV9
CDR3 length: 14
J gene: TRBJ2-7
CDR3 protein: CASSNRDSLYEQYF

V gene: TRBV10-2
CDR3 length: 14
J gene: TRBJ1-5
CDR3 protein: CASGYPDSNQPQHF

V gene: TRBV7-2
CDR3 length: 8
J gene: TRBJ2-3
CDR3 protein: CASSPKYF

V gene: TRBV7-9
CDR3 length: 14
J gene: TRBJ2-5
CDR3 protein: CASSTGTIQETQYF

V gene: TRBV6-1
CDR3 length: 14
J gene: TRBJ1-5
CDR3 protein: CASSEYRDNQPQHF

V gene: TRBV5-6
CDR3 length: 13
J gene: TRBJ1-5
CDR3 protein: CASSGGRDQPQHF

V gene: TRBV2
CDR3 length: 16
J gene: TRBJ2-1
CDR3 protein: CASEAGVGTSYNEQFF

V gene: TRBV5-4
CDR3 length: 14
J gene: TRBJ2-1
CDR3 protein: CASNLAGVPNEQFF

V gene: TRBV19
CDR3 length: 14
J gene: TRBJ1-2
CDR3 protein: CASSTRSGGYGYTF

V gene: TRBV16
CDR3 length: 17
J gene: TRBJ2-3
CDR3 protein: CASSNPGLAGATDTQYF

V gene: TRBV28
CDR3 length: 15
J gene: TRBJ2-3
CDR3 protein: CASSLFVDSEDTQYF

V gene: TRBV28
CDR3 length: 13
J gene: TRBJ2-4
CDR3 protein: CASEGDAKNIQYF

V gene: TRBV6-4
CDR3 length: 15
J gene: TRBJ1-1
CDR3 protein: CASSGPGGMNTEAFF

V gene: TRBV27
CDR3 length: 14
J gene: TRBJ1-4
CDR3 protein: CASSLLLGSEKLFF

V gene: TRBV19
CDR3 length: 17
J gene: TRBJ2-2
CDR3 protein: CASSIDLLAGAGGELFF

V gene: TRBV4-3
CDR3 length: 14
J gene: TRBJ1-1
CDR3 protein: CASSQEPTNTEAFF

V gene: TRBV7-9
CDR3 length: 13
J gene: TRBJ2-2
CDR3 protein: CASKRESLGELFF